Each of the 10 T cell receptor beta chains below was sequenced from the same sample in a study of neurological immune-mediated disorders. Each CDR3 protein is one row after TCRdb ran MiXCR on the 5' RACE reads. The sample contains around 130,000 distinct CDR3 sequences, approximately 3.2% of which appear only once. The sample consisted of PBMCs. The receptors derive from a woman under 40 with multiple sclerosis.

This clonotype appeared many times. The genes are TRBV4-1 and TRBJ2-2, with 11 bases aligning to TRBD1. Germline V gene sequence: CDR1 MGHRA, CDR2 YSYEKL. V dropped 1 base and J dropped 0; count of bases not matched to a gene: 10. The CDR3 spans 20 residues. The CDR3 protein is CASSQGTGGGKVTNTGELFF. The CDR3 DNA follows: TGCGCCAGCAGCCAAGGGACAGGGGGCGGCAAGGTAACGAACACCGGGGAGCTGTTTTTT.

Ten or more counts support this clonotype. This rearrangement joins TRBV6-1 to TRBJ1-1; TRBD1 agrees at 7 bases. V lost 4 bases to trimming and J lost 4 bases; unmatched junction nucleotides: 6. The CDR3 runs to 14 residues. The germline CDR1 and CDR2 sequences are MNHNS and SASEGT. CDR3 bases: TGTGCCAGCAGTGCTAAGCCAGGGGGCACTGAAGCTTTCTTT. Residues: CASSAKPGGTEAFF.

Many counts were recorded for this clonotype. This chain links TRBV25-1 with TRBJ1-5; the D gene is possibly TRBD1 (6 bases). The V gene's germline CDR1 is MGHDK and CDR2 SYGVNS. CDR3 length equals 15 residues. V dropped 3 bases and J dropped 6 bases, with 15 bases sitting between them. The CDR3 nucleotides are TGTGCCAGCAGTGAGGACGGGACACCTCCTCAGCCCCAGCATTTT. It is translated as CASSEDGTPPQPQHF. The variable domain in full, completed from reference TRBV25-1 and TRBJ1-5, reads EADIYQTPRYLVIGTGKKITLECSQTMGHDKMYWYQQDPGMELHLIHYSYGVNSTEKGDLSSESTVSRIRTEHFPLTLESARPSHTSQYLCASSEDGTPPQPQHFGDGTRLSIL.

This clonotype was recorded many times. The rearrangement joins TRBV25-1 to TRBJ1-2; maybe TRBD1 (5 bases). Germline V gives CDR1 MGHDK, CDR2 SYGVNS. The CDR3 has 14 residues. Trimming stripped 4 bases from V and 6 bases from J, with 15 bases between. This chain's CDR3 is CASSAPGGLNGYTF. The CDR3 region has the DNA TGTGCCAGCAGTGCCCCGGGGGGTTTGAATGGCTACACCTTC.

This clonotype was counted ten times or more. The V call is TRBV5-5, the J call TRBJ2-1, with 8 bases matching TRBD1. There are 16 residues in the CDR3. Germline values: CDR1 SGHKS, CDR2 YYEKEE (reference sequence). V shed 5 bases and J 3 bases; nucleotides not matched to a gene: 10. In DNA, the CDR3 is TGTGCCAGCAGGACTACGACAGGGGACCACTACAATGAGCAGTTCTTC. Amino acid sequence: CASRTTTGDHYNEQFF. The variable domain in full, with the rest retrieved from reference TRBV5-5 and TRBJ2-1, is DAGVTQSPTHLIKTRGQQVTLRCSPISGHKSVSWYQQVLGQGPQFIFQYYEKEERGRGNFPDRFSARQFPNYSSELNVNALLLGDSALYLCASRTTTGDHYNEQFFGPGTRLTVL.

This clonotype was seen at least ten times. The chain is built from TRBV7-8 and TRBJ2-5; D is tentatively TRBD1 or TRBD2 (5 bases each). Germline V gene lookup returns CDR1 SGHVS and CDR2 FQNEAQ. This CDR3 contains 15 residues. Trimming pared 5 bases from V and 1 base from J, leaving 14 bases between. The CDR3 DNA is TGTGCCAGCAGCCGCACGGGGCACGGCCAAGAGACCCAGTACTTC. Translating gives CASSRTGHGQETQYF.

V usage is TRBV10-3 and J usage is TRBJ2-1; possible D gene TRBD2, 6 bases. Germline V gene lookup returns CDR1 ENHRY and CDR2 SYGVKD. The ends were cut back, 4 bases at V and 5 bases at J, with 15 bases in the middle. The CDR3 spans 15 residues. In DNA form, the CDR3 reads TGTGCCATCAGTGGGGCGGGCGGAGGGAACAATGAGCAGTTCTTC. Amino acids: CAISGAGGGNNEQFF.

This clonotype showed up many times. The J gene is TRBJ2-5, the V gene TRBV7-9; 10 nucleotides line up with TRBD2. V lost 3 bases and J lost 5; bases outside the gene matches: 9. The germline V gene encodes CDR1 SEHNR and CDR2 FQNEAQ (reference sequence). The CDR3 consists of 16 residues. The CDR3 DNA sequence: TGTGCCAGCAGCTTGGCTAGCGGGGGCGGAAGGGAGACCCAGTACTTC. Encoded protein: CASSLASGGGRETQYF. The full variable domain, completed using reference TRBV7-9 and TRBJ2-5, is DTGVSQNPRHKITKRGQNVTFRCDPISEHNRLYWYRQTLGQGPEFLTYFQNEAQLEKSRLLSDRFSAERPKGSFSTLEIQRTEQGDSAMYLCASSLASGGGRETQYFGPGTRLLVL.

In this sample, this clonotype turned up many times. This sequence joins TRBV3-1 and TRBJ2-1; a weak D match, TRBD2 (5 bases). The CDR3 is 12 amino acids. Trimming cost V 0 bases and J 15 bases, with 12 bases left between them. The germline V gene has CDR1 LGHDT and CDR2 YNNKEL (reference sequence). CDR3 sequence: CASSQDTGEGFF. CDR3 DNA sequence: TGTGCCAGCAGCCAAGATACGGGTGAGGGGTTCTTC.

At least ten counts were recorded for this clonotype. The chain joins TRBV20-1 to TRBJ1-6; 8 nucleotides match TRBD1. Unmatched junction bases numbered 1, after V lost 4 bases and J lost 8 bases. This CDR3 spans 12 amino acids. The germline V gene has CDR1 DFQATT and CDR2 SNEGSKA (reference sequence). The CDR3 DNA reads as TGCAGTGCTAAGACAGGGGATTCACCCCTCCACTTT. Protein: CSAKTGDSPLHF.